One sample yielded the 32 T cell receptor beta chains listed below, sequenced in a study of blood T cell repertoires in COVID-19 (dated by TCRdb to 2019 to 2021). The library was built by means of the immunoSEQ multiplex PCR assay. Sourced from immuneACCESS, this table was stored by TCRdb with only in-frame sequences that have V and J called. A share of the clones is absent; for the studies checked, an unresolved V gene accounts for under half, and the remainder has no known explanation. In all, the sample holds approximately 220,000 clones, and 80% to 90% of those were seen once. The top ten constitute 4.8% of the sample. Sequencing was done on a sample of PBMCs or T cells enriched from blood (not recorded which). The receptor source for this set is a woman in her fifties or sixties who had been exposed to COVID-19.

The chain has TRBV11-2 and TRBJ1-3, with a weak D call TRBD1 (5 bases). The V end was cut by 1 base, the J end by 0 bases, with 7 bases between. This CDR3 contains 15 residues. Germline CDR1 is SGHAT and CDR2 is FQNNGV. Here the CDR3 reads CASSLGGVSGNTIYF. The CDR3 nucleotides read TGTGCCAGCAGCTTAGGGGGGGTCTCTGGAAACACCATATATTTT.

The rearrangement joins TRBV20-1 to TRBJ2-3; the match to TRBD1 covers 9 bases. This CDR3 contains 15 residues. Germline values: CDR1 DFQATT, CDR2 SNEGSKA (reference sequence). V gave up 3 bases and J gave up 4 bases; unmatched junction bases: 8. The CDR3 here is CSASRARTGADTQYF. CDR3 in DNA: TGCAGTGCTAGTAGGGCGAGGACAGGGGCAGATACGCAGTATTTT.

The V gene is TRBV7-9, the J gene TRBJ1-2; 7 bases match TRBD1. V was clipped by 3 bases and J by 5 bases; unmatched bases: 6. Germline CDR1 reads SEHNR; CDR2 reads FQNEAQ (reference sequence). The CDR3 totals 14 residues. Here the CDR3 reads CASSLVAGGYGYTF. CDR3 in DNA: TGTGCCAGCAGCTTGGTTGCAGGGGGATATGGCTACACCTTC.

The rearrangement links TRBV10-3 to TRBJ1-3; D is undetermined. This CDR3 has 12 residues. The V end was cut by 10 bases, the J end by 8 bases, with 15 bases between. Germline lookup yields CDR1 ENHRY and CDR2 SYGVKD. The CDR3, as DNA: TGTGCCAGCTCATCACCCAGTGACACCATATATTTT. Translating it yields CASSSPSDTIYF.

A few counts support this clone. The chain joins TRBV7-7 to TRBJ2-2; tentative D call: TRBD1 (5 bases). V lost 5 bases to trimming and J lost 5 bases, with 15 bases between them. The V gene's germline CDR1 is SSHAT and CDR2 FNYEAQ (reference sequence). This CDR3 is built from 15 residues. The CDR3 loop is CASSSAGLGTGELFF. The CDR3 DNA reads as TGTGCCAGCAGCAGCGCAGGGTTAGGAACCGGGGAGCTGTTTTTT.

V is TRBV9 and J is TRBJ1-4, with D unclear. V lost 4 bases and J 7 bases, leaving 20 bases between the germline ends. The CDR3 covers 16 residues. Germline values: CDR1 SGDLS, CDR2 YYNGEE. CDR3: CASSPMAGRGGEKLFF. For the CDR3, the DNA is TGTGCCAGCAGCCCTATGGCTGGCCGGGGAGGTGAAAAACTGTTTTTT.

This clone was counted a few times. CDR3 in DNA: TGTGCCAGCAGCTCAGGGGGGACACCTGAAGCTTTCTTT. Amino acids: CASSSGGTPEAFF. The rearrangement joins TRBV7-2 to TRBJ1-1, with 7 bases lining up with TRBD1. The CDR3 length is 13 residues. V dropped 4 bases and J dropped 6; count of bases not matched to a gene: 5. Germline V gene data show CDR1 as SGHTA and CDR2 as FQGNSA.

This clone was counted once. This sequence joins TRBV4-2 and TRBJ2-3; 9 nucleotides align to TRBD2. V lost 4 bases to trimming and J lost 4 bases; unmatched junction nucleotides: 12. Per germline, CDR1 LGHNA and CDR2 YNFKEQ. CDR3 length: 17 residues. Here the CDR3 reads CASSPRGGAGGADTQYF. The CDR3 bases are TGTGCCAGCAGCCCCCGGGGTGGAGCGGGGGGAGCAGATACGCAGTATTTT.

V is TRBV7-6 and J is TRBJ2-2, with 9 bases identical to TRBD1. The germline V gene has CDR1 SGHVS and CDR2 FNYEAQ. The CDR3 runs to 15 residues. The V gene end was trimmed by 5 bases and the J gene end by 6 bases; junction bases not matched to a gene: 7. CDR3 protein: CASSQTGTGSGELFF. CDR3 sequence (DNA): TGTGCCAGCAGCCAAACCGGGACAGGGTCCGGGGAGCTGTTTTTT.

V usage is TRBV20-1 and J usage is TRBJ2-1; no definite D call. The V end was cut by 3 bases, the J end by 8 bases, with 14 bases between. Per germline, CDR1 DFQATT and CDR2 SNEGSKA (reference sequence). The CDR3 is 13 residues long. The CDR3 DNA is TGCAGTGCTAGTATTGGAAATGAGGATGAGCAGTTCTTC. Translation: CSASIGNEDEQFF.

V gene TRBV6-1 combines with J gene TRBJ2-1; 10 bases are shared with TRBD2. Germline V lookup: CDR1 MNHNS, CDR2 SASEGT. J lost 2 bases, V lost 2 bases, and 3 bases had no gene match. The CDR3 has 16 amino acids. The CDR3 sequence: CASSEFSGGPYNEQFF. The CDR3 nucleotides are TGTGCCAGCAGTGAATTTAGCGGGGGGCCCTACAATGAGCAGTTCTTC.

The chain has TRBV7-8 and TRBJ1-4; no reliable D call. The CDR3 is 13 amino acids. The V gene's germline CDR1 is SGHVS and CDR2 FQNEAQ. V lost 7 bases and J lost 3, with 9 bases in between. The CDR3 region is CASTPSPNEKLFF. DNA for the CDR3: TGTGCCAGCACCCCCTCCCCTAATGAAAAACTGTTTTTT.

The chain is built from TRBV10-1 and TRBJ2-1; 7 bases match TRBD2. The CDR3 contains 12 residues. Germline CDR1 reads WNHNN; CDR2 reads SYGVQD (reference sequence). The J segment lost 6 bases and the V segment lost 5 bases, leaving 1 base of the junction unmatched. This CDR3 is CASSPSGNEQFF. The CDR3 DNA reads as TGCGCCAGCAGTCCTAGCGGCAATGAGCAGTTCTTC.

The chain has TRBV6-6 and TRBJ1-6; maybe TRBD1 (5 bases). The V gene's germline CDR1 is MNHNY and CDR2 SVGAGI (reference sequence). The V end lost 8 bases, the J end lost 14 bases, and 13 bases lay between the germline ends. CDR3 size: 11 residues. CDR3 amino acids: CASGGGGTLHF. DNA for the CDR3: TGTGCCAGCGGGGGGGGAGGGACCCTCCACTTT.

The chain recombines TRBV28 with TRBJ1-5; a possible D gene is TRBD1 (6 bases). V was clipped by 2 bases and J by 0 bases, with 23 bases between them. Per germline, CDR1 MDHEN and CDR2 SYDVKM. The CDR3 is 20 residues long. The CDR3 nucleotides are TGTGCCAGCAGTTTAGGAGGGCATGGTGGGGGGGGCTTTAGCAATCAGCCCCAGCATTTT. Encoded protein: CASSLGGHGGGGFSNQPQHF.

This chain joins TRBV4-3 and TRBJ1-4, with D perhaps matching TRBD1 (6 bases). CDR3 length equals 15 residues. The ends were cut back, 2 bases at V and 8 bases at J, with 15 bases in the middle. Per the germline V gene, CDR1 is LGHNA and CDR2 is YSLEER. The CDR3 protein is CASSQNAGVGEKLFF. The CDR3 DNA follows: TGCGCCAGCAGCCAAAACGCAGGGGTGGGGGAAAAACTGTTTTTT.

The chain is built from TRBV29-1 and TRBJ2-5, with D maybe TRBD1 (5 bases). The CDR3 length is 14 residues. Per the germline V gene, CDR1 is SQVTM and CDR2 is ANQGSEA. The V end lost 2 bases, the J end lost 5 bases, and 15 bases lay between the germline ends. The CDR3 sequence: CSVEKEAGWETQYF. In nucleotides, the CDR3 is TGCAGCGTTGAAAAAGAGGCAGGGTGGGAGACCCAGTACTTC.

V gene TRBV2 combines with J gene TRBJ1-1; 8 bases agree with TRBD1. Germline CDR1 and CDR2: SNHLY and FYNNEI. The J segment lost 2 bases and the V segment lost 7 bases, leaving 15 bases of the junction unmatched. This CDR3 comprises 17 residues. The CDR3 region has the DNA TGTGCCAGCATTCGACCCACCCCGGGACAGGCAAACACTGAAGCTTTCTTT. This codes for CASIRPTPGQANTEAFF.

The J gene is TRBJ1-1, the V gene TRBV24-1, with 10 bases lining up with TRBD1. The J segment lost 6 bases and the V segment lost 7 bases, leaving 4 bases of the junction unmatched. This CDR3 has 13 amino acids. Germline assignment: CDR1 KGHDR and CDR2 SFDVKD. In nucleotides, the CDR3 is TGTGCCACCAGCCCGGGACAGGGGTCTGAAGCTTTCTTT. It specifies CATSPGQGSEAFF.

The chain links TRBV19 to TRBJ1-2; D is unresolved. The CDR3 is made up of 15 amino acids. V lost 2 bases, J lost 2 bases, and 12 bases lay in between. The germline gives CDR1 LNHDA, CDR2 SQIVND (reference sequence). The CDR3 reads CASSILVAANYGYTF. The CDR3 coding sequence is TGTGCCAGTAGTATATTGGTGGCGGCGAACTATGGCTACACCTTC. Full variable domain (rest looked up from reference TRBV19 and TRBJ1-2): DGGITQSPKYLFRKEGQNVTLSCEQNLNHDAMYWYRQDPGQGLRLIYYSQIVNDFQKGDIAEGYSVSREKKESFPLTVTSAQKNPTAFYLCASSILVAANYGYTFGSGTRLTVV.

The chain carries TRBV12-3 or TRBV12-4 and TRBJ2-7; TRBD2 matches at 10 bases. The CDR3 is made up of 12 amino acids. Germline trimming cut 6 bases from V and 7 bases from J; bases unmatched to any gene: 3. The CDR3 protein is CASRAGGIEQYF. For the CDR3, the DNA is TGTGCCAGCAGAGCGGGGGGGATTGAGCAGTACTTC.

The rearrangement links TRBV27 to TRBJ2-2, with a tentative D call TRBD2 (5 bases). The CDR3 contains 14 residues. The germline V and J ends were trimmed by 3 bases and 4 bases, with 9 bases remaining between them. The V gene's germline CDR1 is MNHEY and CDR2 SMNVEV (reference sequence). CDR3 amino acids: CASSLSGSTGELFF. DNA for the CDR3: TGTGCCAGCAGTTTGAGTGGGAGCACCGGGGAGCTGTTTTTT.

The chain recombines TRBV10-3 with TRBJ2-3, with D tentatively TRBD1 (7 bases). Trimming removed 3 bases from V and 2 bases from J, with 18 bases in between. Per germline, CDR1 ENHRY and CDR2 SYGVKD. The CDR3 has 17 residues. The CDR3 region is CAISEPSGGSNTDTQYF. CDR3 DNA: TGTGCCATCAGTGAACCATCAGGGGGGTCTAACACAGATACGCAGTATTTT.

This clone turned up a few times. The CDR3 spells CASSLRAGKAFF. The CDR3 region has the DNA TGTGCCAGCAGCTTAAGGGCAGGGAAAGCTTTCTTT. The genes are TRBV7-6 and TRBJ1-1; D possibly corresponds to TRBD1 (5 bases). The CDR3 has 12 residues. From germline, CDR1 is SGHVS and CDR2 FNYEAQ. V gave up 2 bases and J gave up 9 bases, with 10 bases separating them.

The V call is TRBV13, the J call TRBJ2-1, with 7 bases identical to TRBD2. V was pared by 3 bases and J by 10 bases, with 9 bases of the junction left unmatched. The CDR3 totals 14 residues. Per germline, CDR1 PRHDT and CDR2 FYEKMQ (reference sequence). The CDR3 DNA reads as TGTGCCAGCAGCTTCAATGTTATCGGGGGGGAGCAGTTCTTC. Residues: CASSFNVIGGEQFF.

Details on this clone: Other nucleotide sequences from this sample produce the same CDR3. The chain carries TRBV7-9 and TRBJ1-1, with no clear D. Germline CDR1 and CDR2: SEHNR and FQNEAQ (reference sequence). This CDR3 has 11 amino acids. V was shortened by 5 bases and J by 1 base, with 2 bases between the two germline ends. CDR3 DNA: TGTGCCAGCAGCCGGAACACTGAAGCTTTCTTT. Its translation is CASSRNTEAFF.

The genes are TRBV5-4 and TRBJ2-3; 7 bases align to TRBD2. Germline trimming cut 1 base from V and 7 bases from J; bases unmatched to any gene: 6. Germline lookup yields CDR1 SGHNT and CDR2 YYREEE (reference sequence). The CDR3 loop spans 14 amino acids. CDR3 sequence reads: CASSLPGGTNTQYF. The CDR3 DNA is TGTGCCAGCAGCTTGCCGGGGGGTACGAATACGCAGTATTTT.

The genes are TRBV18 and TRBJ1-1; 8 bases fit TRBD1. CDR1 is KGHSH, CDR2 LQKENI, per germline. The CDR3 has 13 amino acids. Germline trimming cut 4 bases from V and 5 bases from J; bases unmatched to any gene: 3. For the CDR3, the DNA is TGTGCCAGCTCACGTACAGGGGGAACTGAAGCTTTCTTT. Translating gives CASSRTGGTEAFF.

This clone showed up just a few times. The chain links TRBV9 to TRBJ1-3; a weak D match, TRBD1 (5 bases). Trimming removed 0 bases at V and 8 bases at J, with 12 bases between. Looked up from germline, CDR1 is SGDLS and CDR2 is YYNGEE. The CDR3 totals 14 residues. The CDR3 DNA follows: TGTGCCAGCAGCGTAGGGCCCAAAGGGGACACCATATATTTT. Encoded protein: CASSVGPKGDTIYF.

The chain has TRBV28 and TRBJ2-2, with TRBD2 identical over 8 bases. Germline V lookup: CDR1 MDHEN, CDR2 SYDVKM. The CDR3 is 16 residues long. The J segment lost 0 bases and the V segment lost 4 bases, leaving 4 bases of the junction unmatched. DNA for the CDR3: TGTGCCAGCAGTTCTCGGGGGGGGTCGAACACCGGGGAGCTGTTTTTT. The encoded protein is CASSSRGGSNTGELFF.

The rearrangement links TRBV21-1 to TRBJ2-3; the D segment call TRBD1 is taken from the table without a DNA check. TRBV21-1 counts as a pseudogene. CDR3 length: 15 residues. DNA of the CDR3: TGTGCCACCAGGGGCAGGGATATAGTCACAGATACGCAGTATTTT. It specifies CATRGRDIVTDTQYF.

Note on this clone: Other DNA sequences in this specimen translate into the identical CDR3. This chain links TRBV3-1 (or the pseudogene TRBV3-2) with TRBJ2-3; maybe TRBD2 (5 bases). CDR1 and CDR2 from the germline V gene are LGHDT and YNNKEL (reference sequence). The length of the CDR3 is 12 residues. The ends were cut back, 1 base at V and 6 bases at J, with 5 bases in the middle. CDR3 DNA sequence: TGTGCCAGCAGCCAAGGAGGGGATACGCAGTATTTT. Encoded protein: CASSQGGDTQYF.